This T cell receptor (beta chain) stems from a study of identical twins. Study-level points and caveats: Cord blood beta clonotypes that were abundant carried fewer insertions, and memory repertoires showed no such trend.

Template switching introduced a universal primer site, and the cDNA bore unique molecular identifiers. TCRdb analysed the 5' RACE reads with MiXCR anew, one entry per CDR3 protein. The sample shows a few hundred thousand distinct CDR3 sequences, less than 20% of them seen only once. In regard to this clonotype: Its antigen is as yet unknown.

The sequence was collected from a man aged 50 or older in good health. The sample was naive T cells sorted from blood.

The CDR3, as DNA: TGTGCCAGCAGCGTATCATCAGGGGTCGGGAACATTCAGTACTTC. This gives the protein CASSVSSGVGNIQYF. The chain uses TRBV9 and TRBJ2-4; possibly TRBD1 for D (6 bases). V gave up 1 base and J gave up 7 bases, with 15 bases separating them. From germline, CDR1 is SGDLS and CDR2 YYNGEE. The CDR3 is 15 amino acids.